This T cell receptor (beta chain) was sequenced for a study of shared clonotypes between healthy human individuals. Study as a whole: CD4 naive and memory got three plates each, CD8 naive two, CD8 memory one.

Here immunoSEQ multiplex PCR was the method, and the copy in TCRdb shows in-frame clones only, minus some. Here the sample spans about 1,900,000 clones, about 95% being singletons. Germline V CDR1 and CDR2: SGHRS, YFSETQ. The J segment lost 0 bases and the V segment lost 5 bases, leaving 5 bases of the junction unmatched. CDR3 length: 16 residues. The naive CD8 fraction comprised CD45RO-negative cells positively selected for CCR7 and excluded terminally differentiated effector memory CD45RA+ cells. The receptor was derived from a man aged 18 to 30 in good health. The sample taken for sequencing was naive CD8+ T cells sorted from blood. The chain employs TRBV5-1 and TRBJ2-1; TRBD2 matches 10 bases. The DNA for the CDR3 is TGCGCCAGCAGACTAGGACTAGCGGACTCCTACAATGAGCAGTTCTTC. Translated, it gives CASRLGLADSYNEQFF.